Following are 21 T cell receptor beta chains from one sample sequenced in a study of blood T cell repertoires in COVID-19. Clones were read by immunoSEQ multiplex PCR, and TCRdb kept only the in-frame ones, dropping some. The sample yields fewer than 150,000 clones, roughly four fifths seen once. The sample comprised PBMCs or T cells enriched from blood (not recorded which). Every receptor here comes from a man aged 25 to 40 who had recovered from COVID-19.

The rearrangement joins TRBV3-1 (or the pseudogene TRBV3-2) to TRBJ1-1; 10 bases are shared with TRBD1. The CDR3 consists of 14 residues. J lost 5 bases, V lost 4 bases, and 4 bases had no gene match. Germline-derived CDR1 and CDR2 are LGHDT and YNNKEL (reference sequence). The CDR3 here is CASSLGQGVTEAFF. The CDR3 bases are TGTGCCAGCAGCCTCGGACAGGGGGTTACTGAAGCTTTCTTT.

V and J are TRBV9 and TRBJ2-7; TRBD2 matches 8 bases. The length of the CDR3 is 17 residues. V was pared by 4 bases and J by 0 bases, with 12 bases of the junction left unmatched. Germline V lookup: CDR1 SGDLS, CDR2 YYNGEE. The CDR3 DNA reads as TGTGCCAGCAGCCCCCCCGGTCGGGGGGGGAACTCCTACGAGCAGTACTTC. It yields the protein CASSPPGRGGNSYEQYF.

The chain links TRBV30 to TRBJ1-4, with D hard to call. The CDR3 has 13 residues. Germline loops: CDR1 GTSNPN, CDR2 SVGIG (reference sequence). Trimming cost V 0 bases and J 7 bases, with 9 bases left between them. The CDR3: CAWSVQSGEKLFF. The CDR3 nucleotides read TGTGCCTGGAGTGTACAGTCCGGTGAAAAACTGTTTTTT.

In regard to this clone: Within the sample, other DNA sequences also encode this same CDR3. The rearrangement joins TRBV3-1 (or the pseudogene TRBV3-2) to TRBJ2-3; 9 nucleotides match TRBD2. V was clipped by 0 bases and J by 4 bases; unmatched bases: 2. Germline-derived CDR1 and CDR2 are LGHDT and YNNKEL (reference sequence). This CDR3 has 15 amino acids. The CDR3 DNA reads TGTGCCAGCAGCCAAGATGGCGGGGGGGCAGATACGCAGTATTTT. Translated, it gives CASSQDGGGADTQYF.

The chain combines TRBV6-5 with TRBJ2-3; D is perhaps TRBD2 (5 bases). Trimming stripped 4 bases from V and 2 bases from J, with 10 bases between. Looked up from germline, CDR1 is MNHEY and CDR2 is SVGAGI. This CDR3 is built from 14 residues. The CDR3 loop reads CASSFGGLTDTQYF. CDR3 DNA sequence: TGTGCCAGCAGTTTCGGCGGGCTCACAGATACGCAGTATTTT.

The chain has TRBV7-8 and TRBJ1-1; perhaps TRBD1 as D (5 bases). Germline values: CDR1 SGHVS, CDR2 FQNEAQ. The CDR3 is made up of 13 amino acids. The V end lost 1 base, the J end lost 6 bases, and 9 bases lay between the germline ends. CDR3 sequence: CASSLDGGAEAFF. As DNA, the CDR3 is TGTGCCAGCAGCTTAGACGGGGGGGCTGAAGCTTTCTTT.

This chain joins TRBV5-6 and TRBJ1-1; D gene uncertain. The germline V and J ends were trimmed by 4 bases and 0 bases, with 16 bases remaining between them. CDR3 length equals 16 residues. CDR1 is SGHDT and CDR2 is YYEEEE in the germline V gene. The CDR3, as DNA: TGTGCCAGCAGCACCCGCCCCCCGTCGGTGAACACTGAAGCTTTCTTT. Its protein is CASSTRPPSVNTEAFF. The full variable domain, in which reference TRBV5-6 and TRBJ1-1 provide the parts outside the CDR3, is DAGVTQSPTHLIKTRGQQVTLRCSPKSGHDTVSWYQQALGQGPQFIFQYYEEEERQRGNFPDRFSGHQFPNYSSELNVNALLLGDSALYLCASSTRPPSVNTEAFFGQGTRLTVV.

V usage is TRBV19 and J usage is TRBJ2-2, with D maybe TRBD2 (7 bases). Between the trimmed V and J ends, which lost 2 bases and 4 bases, there was a span of 14 bases. Germline CDR1 LNHDA, CDR2 SQIVND (reference sequence). There are 16 residues in the CDR3. CDR3 bases: TGTGCCAGTAGTATACGGGGGGCCCGTGGCACCGGGGAGCTGTTTTTT. Residues: CASSIRGARGTGELFF.

This clone has only one observation. The J gene is TRBJ2-1, the V gene TRBV7-9; D is perhaps TRBD2 (6 bases). The CDR3 sequence is 14 residues long. The V and J ends lost 3 bases and 9 bases respectively, with 15 bases between them. In germline, CDR1 is SEHNR, CDR2 FQNEAQ (reference sequence). CDR3 sequence: CASSLVADRGEQFF. The CDR3 DNA reads as TGTGCCAGCAGCTTGGTAGCGGACCGTGGTGAGCAGTTCTTC.

The chain recombines TRBV19 with TRBJ1-2; D unresolved. Germline V lookup: CDR1 LNHDA, CDR2 SQIVND (reference sequence). V was clipped by 5 bases and J by 0 bases, with 4 bases between them. The CDR3 consists of 12 residues. The CDR3 nucleotides read TGTGCCAGTAGTGAGGCTAACTATGGCTACACCTTC. It is translated as CASSEANYGYTF.

To note about this clone: This CDR3 is also generated by other DNA sequences in the sample. The genes are TRBV18 and TRBJ2-7, with TRBD1 matching 9 bases. V shed 2 bases and J 4 bases; nucleotides not matched to a gene: 3. Germline V CDR1 and CDR2: KGHSH, LQKENI. CDR3 length equals 14 residues. In DNA, the CDR3 is TGTGCCAGCTCACCAGGGACAGGGTCGTACGAGCAGTACTTC. Its translation: CASSPGTGSYEQYF.

The CDR3 DNA reads as TGTGCCAGCAGCTCCCCCGCAACCGGGACAGGGGGCAATGAGCAGTTCTTC. Encoded protein: CASSSPATGTGGNEQFF. The rearrangement links TRBV7-9 to TRBJ2-1, with 11 positions matching TRBD1. V dropped 4 bases and J dropped 6; count of bases not matched to a gene: 11. Per the germline V gene, CDR1 is SEHNR and CDR2 is FQNEAQ (reference sequence). The CDR3 sequence is 17 residues long.

This chain joins TRBV9 and TRBJ2-1; 15 bases fit TRBD2. With V trimmed by 3 bases and J by 4 bases, 2 bases remained unmatched. Germline V gene lookup returns CDR1 SGDLS and CDR2 YYNGEE. CDR3 size: 16 residues. The CDR3 is CASSGGTSGGYNEQFF. CDR3 bases: TGTGCCAGCAGCGGAGGGACTAGCGGGGGGTACAATGAGCAGTTCTTC.

The V gene is TRBV21-1, the J gene TRBJ2-6; TRBD1 is the table's D call, not checked against the DNA. TRBV21-1 is a pseudogene locus. This CDR3 is 18 amino acids long. The CDR3 spells CASSKEGTGGSGANVLTF. The CDR3 bases are TGTGCCAGCAGCAAAGAAGGGACAGGGGGATCTGGGGCCAACGTCCTGACTTTC.

The chain uses TRBV7-6 and TRBJ1-6; 10 bases are a match to TRBD1. CDR1 is SGHVS and CDR2 is FNYEAQ in the germline V gene. The CDR3 is 14 residues long. The V segment lost 4 bases and the J segment 9 bases; nucleotides outside the gene matches: 3. The CDR3 here is CASSSGTGASPLHF. Here the CDR3 DNA reads TGTGCCAGCAGCTCCGGGACAGGGGCTTCACCCCTCCACTTT.

This chain connects TRBV20-1 to TRBJ2-7; 9 bases agree with TRBD2. The V segment lost 3 bases and the J segment 2 bases; nucleotides outside the gene matches: 11. Per the germline V gene, CDR1 is DFQATT and CDR2 is SNEGSKA (reference sequence). The CDR3 length is 16 residues. The CDR3 region has the DNA TGCAGTGCTAGTCAGTCTAGCGGGATCGGGCCCTACGAGCAGTACTTC. This translates into CSASQSSGIGPYEQYF.

The chain joins TRBV12-3 or TRBV12-4 to TRBJ2-7; the D is unclear. CDR3 size: 13 residues. The germline V and J ends were trimmed by 6 bases and 5 bases, with 14 bases remaining between them. The CDR3 DNA reads TGTGCCAGCAGCTCCTACGCGGCCCACGAGCAGTACTTC. This codes for CASSSYAAHEQYF.

The CDR3 region is CSAGQGNTEAFF. CDR3 nucleotide sequence: TGCAGCGCTGGACAGGGGAACACTGAAGCTTTCTTT. The chain uses TRBV29-1 and TRBJ1-1; 8 nucleotides align to TRBD1. This CDR3 region has 12 residues. Germline trimming cut 7 bases from V and 1 base from J; bases unmatched to any gene: 2. Germline lookup yields CDR1 SQVTM and CDR2 ANQGSEA.

CDR3 loop: CASSLSGNQNIQYF. The CDR3 DNA reads as TGTGCCAGCAGCTTATCGGGGAACCAAAACATTCAGTACTTC. The V call is TRBV11-2, the J call TRBJ2-4; D is perhaps TRBD2 (5 bases). V was cut by 2 bases and J by 5 bases, with 10 bases left in between. CDR1 and CDR2 (germline): SGHAT, FQNNGV. CDR3 length: 14 residues. Full variable domain (missing parts from reference TRBV11-2 and TRBJ2-4): EAGVAQSPRYKIIEKRQSVAFWCNPISGHATLYWYQQILGQGPKLLIQFQNNGVVDDSQLPKDRFSAERLKGVDSTLKIQPAKLEDSAVYLCASSLSGNQNIQYFGAGTRLSVL.

The rearrangement links TRBV15 to TRBJ2-5, with 8 bases that match TRBD2. The CDR3 sequence is 13 residues long. Trimming took 5 bases from V and 2 from J; bases not matched to a gene: 1. Germline CDR1 is LNHNV and CDR2 is YYDKDF (reference sequence). CDR3 loop: CATSLAGQETQYF. Written as DNA, the CDR3 is TGTGCCACCAGCTTAGCGGGGCAAGAGACCCAGTACTTC.

This clone was detected only a few times. This chain links TRBV27 with TRBJ1-1; D perhaps matches TRBD1 (6 bases). V was pared by 2 bases and J by 7 bases, with 14 bases between. The CDR3 contains 14 residues. Germline lookup yields CDR1 MNHEY and CDR2 SMNVEV (reference sequence). CDR3: CASSLRAQGNEAFF. As DNA, the CDR3 is TGTGCCAGCAGTTTAAGGGCACAGGGTAATGAAGCTTTCTTT.